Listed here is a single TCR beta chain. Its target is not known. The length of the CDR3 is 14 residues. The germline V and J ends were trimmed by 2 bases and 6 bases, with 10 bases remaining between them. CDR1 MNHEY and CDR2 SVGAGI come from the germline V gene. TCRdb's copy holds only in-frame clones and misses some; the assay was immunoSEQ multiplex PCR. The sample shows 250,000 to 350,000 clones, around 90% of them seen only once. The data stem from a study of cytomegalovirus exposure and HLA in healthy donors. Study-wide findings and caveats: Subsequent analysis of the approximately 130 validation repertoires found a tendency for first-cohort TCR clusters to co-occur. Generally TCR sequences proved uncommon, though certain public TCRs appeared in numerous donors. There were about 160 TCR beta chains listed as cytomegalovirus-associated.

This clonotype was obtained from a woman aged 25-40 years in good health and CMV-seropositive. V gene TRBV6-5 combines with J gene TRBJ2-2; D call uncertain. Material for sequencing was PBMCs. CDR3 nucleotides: TGTGCCAGCAGTTACCTTAGGGTATCCGGGGAGCTGTTTTTT. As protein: CASSYLRVSGELFF.